Listed here is a single TCR beta chain. It lacks a known antigen. There are no base qualities to consult, and no much larger clone falls within one base. The sample is drawn from a study of CD8+ T cells in alopecia areata (dated by TCRdb to between 2017 and 2018). Some background on the complete study: The treated patients, all with moderate-to-severe alopecia areata, were enrolled in an open-label pilot trial of oral tofacitinib given at 5 to 10 mg twice daily. Tofacitinib was administered for 6 to 18 months, and 6 months of follow-up off drug were then conducted to assess delayed response and recurrence. For the treated patients, the SALT score, which quantifies what percentage of scalp surface area is affected, served as the measure of disease severity. The study used high-throughput TCRbeta sequencing to examine T cell clonal expansion in alopecia areata, in both the C3H/HeJ mouse model and human patients. On the human side, TCRbeta sequencing was run on scalp tissue and on sorted CD4+ and CD8+ peripheral blood T cells from healthy controls and from alopecia areata patients with either patchy or totalis/universalis disease. Biopsies were taken from tofacitinib-treated patients at baseline and at 4 and 24 weeks of treatment, and a later scalp biopsy was taken in several of the tofacitinib-treated patients. Scalp clonality was compared across normal scalp (n=4), patchy alopecia areata scalp (n=8), and alopecia totalis/universalis scalp (n=8). The RNA source kit depended on sample type: the PAXgene miRNA kit for fixed scalp, the miRNeasy kit for PBMCs, and the RNeasy kit for mouse skin. TCRbeta CDR3 regions were amplified by immunoSEQ multiplex PCR with 35 Vbeta forward and 13 Jbeta reverse primers.

Broader findings and caveats from the paper: Tofacitinib significantly decreased scalp clonality and the number of expanded CD8+ clones among the top 100 scalp clones. During tofacitinib treatment, many expanded lesional clones remained in scalp and blood, and this persistence may partly explain relapse after treatment is stopped. TCR sequences shared between patients were less clear than in mice, possibly partly because of HLA diversity in the patient population. Because the treated cohort was small and had just a single nonresponder, larger studies are needed to establish links between baseline CD8+ expansion and response. Unlike mouse skin, where gammadelta T cells dominate, normal human skin contains resident alphabeta T cells that get sequenced too, which complicates analysis of the scalp TCR repertoire. Compared with normal scalp, lesional scalp had higher clonality and more expanded CD8+ clones, particularly in alopecia totalis/universalis, a pattern that suggests antigenic drive.

Receptors were amplified or captured by the immunoSEQ multiplex PCR assay. For TCR sequencing, RNA was extracted from every sample and reverse transcribed into cDNA to serve as template. First-strand cDNA was synthesized using SuperScript III with a 2:1 mix of oligo-dT and random hexamers. Amplification bias was assessed with a synthetic immune receptor repertoire, and residual bias was removed computationally. Per the authors' processing: Raw reads were preprocessed for error removal, and CDR3 was defined according to IMGT conventions as running from the conserved cysteine to phenylalanine. Clonality was computed by normalizing Shannon entropy by log2 of the number of productive unique TCRs and subtracting the result from 1. Scalp TCRbeta sequences were cross-referenced with sorted blood CD4 and CD8 repertoires so that the CD4 or CD8 identity of scalp clones could be inferred. Drawn from immuneACCESS, this table holds only the in-frame rearrangements with V and J called that TCRdb kept. Clones are partly lost; checked studies trace under half to an unresolved V gene and leave the rest unexplained. V and J calls plus clone size are reproduced from that table; the DNA served to infer D and trimming. Present in this sample are some 110,000 clones, 50% to 75% of which were seen just once. The ten most abundant clones make up more than 9% of the sample.

What the time point label conveys for this sample: about 25 weeks on oral tofacitinib. Reading the label with the study, this specimen's treatment or condition is: oral pan-JAK inhibitor, 5-10 mg twice daily. Lesional scalp punch biopsies and peripheral blood were collected from alopecia areata patients. PBMCs were isolated by density centrifugation and stained for CD3, CD4 and CD8, and CD4+ and CD8+ T cells were sorted on a FACSAria. This TCR derives from a human donor with alopecia areata. Sequences were derived from CD8+ T cells sorted from blood, sampled at week 24, from a patient treated with tofacitinib.

The CDR3 reads as follows: CASSRLAGSGELFF. The DNA sequence is given as TGCGCCAGCAGCCGCTTGGCGGGGTCCGGGGAGCTGTTTTTT. The chain uses TRBV4-3 and TRBJ2-2; D gene: possibly TRBD2, on 6 matching bases. The germline V gene gives CDR1 as LGHNA and CDR2 as YSLEER. The CDR3 has 14 amino acids, counting the end cysteine and phenylalanine. The read is trimmed to its CDR3 DNA, 42 bases read in frame from base 1. The junction carries 12 bases between V and J, which are trimmed by 4 bases and 6 bases respectively.